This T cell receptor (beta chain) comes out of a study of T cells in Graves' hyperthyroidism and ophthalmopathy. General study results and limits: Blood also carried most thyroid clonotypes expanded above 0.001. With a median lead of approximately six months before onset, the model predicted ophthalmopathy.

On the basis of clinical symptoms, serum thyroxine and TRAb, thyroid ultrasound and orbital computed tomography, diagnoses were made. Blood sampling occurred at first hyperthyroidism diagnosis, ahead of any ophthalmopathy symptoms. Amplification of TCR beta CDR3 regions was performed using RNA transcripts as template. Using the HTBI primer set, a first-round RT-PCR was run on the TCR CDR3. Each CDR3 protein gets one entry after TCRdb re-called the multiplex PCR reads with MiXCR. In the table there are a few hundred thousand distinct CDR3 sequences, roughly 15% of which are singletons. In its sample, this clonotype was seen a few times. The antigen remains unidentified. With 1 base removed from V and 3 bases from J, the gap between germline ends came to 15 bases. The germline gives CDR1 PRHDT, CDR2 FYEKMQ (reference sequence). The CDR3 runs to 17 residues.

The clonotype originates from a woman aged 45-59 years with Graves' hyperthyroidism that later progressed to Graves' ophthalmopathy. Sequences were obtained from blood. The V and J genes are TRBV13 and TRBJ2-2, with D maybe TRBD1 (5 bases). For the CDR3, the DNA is TGTGCCAGCAGCTTAGCCGGCCAGGGTTGGTACACCGGGGAGCTGTTTTTT. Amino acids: CASSLAGQGWYTGELFF.